A single sample gave rise to the 24 T cell receptor beta chains below, sequenced in a study of blood T cell repertoires in COVID-19. The repertoire was sequenced with immunoSEQ multiplex PCR; TCRdb's copy has only in-frame clones and lacks some. The sample has approximately 480,000 clones; approximately 89% are singletons. Sequencing input: peripheral blood. All receptors derive from a man between 18 and 35 years old with COVID-19, enrolled during active disease.

This chain uses TRBV10-2 with TRBJ2-3; the match to TRBD2 covers 10 bases. V lost 8 bases, J lost 1 base, and 12 bases stayed unmatched. Germline lookup yields CDR1 WSHSY and CDR2 SAAADI. The CDR3 has 17 residues. CDR3 nucleotide sequence: TGCGCCAGCGGAGGTAGCGGGAGGCCTTTCGGCACAGATACGCAGTATTTT. This translates into CASGGSGRPFGTDTQYF.

V is TRBV19 and J is TRBJ2-1; 7 nucleotides line up with TRBD2. The trim removed 5 bases at V and 8 bases at J, leaving 6 bases unmatched. The CDR3 length is 13 residues. The germline V gene encodes CDR1 LNHDA and CDR2 SQIVND (reference sequence). The chain's CDR3 is CASSPSLAYEQFF. The CDR3 DNA reads TGTGCCAGTAGTCCTTCACTAGCGTATGAGCAGTTCTTC.

The CDR3 nucleotides are TGTGCCAGCAGCTCGACAGGCTCACGGGACGAGCAGTACTTC. Its protein is CASSSTGSRDEQYF. This chain links TRBV5-4 with TRBJ2-7; perhaps TRBD1 as D (6 bases). Germline V CDR1 and CDR2: SGHNT, YYREEE (reference sequence). The germline V and J ends were trimmed by 3 bases and 5 bases, with 15 bases remaining between them. There are 14 residues in the CDR3.

The gene calls are TRBV3-1 (or the pseudogene TRBV3-2) and TRBJ1-1; D unclear. V lost 10 bases and J 5 bases, leaving 11 bases between the germline ends. Germline V gene data show CDR1 as LGHDT and CDR2 as YNNKEL (reference sequence). There are 11 residues in the CDR3. CDR3 loop: CATQRGTEAFF. CDR3 sequence (DNA): TGTGCCACCCAGCGTGGGACTGAAGCTTTCTTT.

The rearrangement uses TRBV7-9 and TRBJ1-2, with D uncertain. CDR3 length equals 13 residues. Between the trimmed V and J ends, which lost 8 bases and 5 bases, there was a span of 15 bases. Germline lookup yields CDR1 SEHNR and CDR2 FQNEAQ (reference sequence). In nucleotides, the CDR3 is TGTGCCAGCTCTACCCCGGGGTCATATGGCTACACCTTC. Amino acids: CASSTPGSYGYTF.

The genes are TRBV5-5 and TRBJ2-3, with unresolved D. The CDR3 has 14 residues. Germline V gene lookup returns CDR1 SGHKS and CDR2 YYEKEE (reference sequence). V was trimmed by 0 bases and J by 6 bases, leaving 11 bases between them. For the CDR3, the DNA is TGTGCCAGCAGCTTGGCCTATACTATCGATACGCAGTATTTT. This codes for CASSLAYTIDTQYF.

The CDR3 loop reads CASSSLAPRAAYSYEQYF. CDR3 DNA sequence: TGTGCCAGCAGCTCCCTTGCCCCCAGGGCGGCCTACTCCTACGAGCAGTACTTC. The chain recombines TRBV27 with TRBJ2-7, with D tentatively TRBD1 (5 bases). The CDR3 is 18 amino acids. V lost 6 bases to trimming and J lost 0 bases, with 24 bases between them. CDR1 and CDR2 from the germline V gene are MNHEY and SMNVEV (reference sequence).

The chain joins TRBV6-4 to TRBJ2-1; TRBD2 matches at 10 bases. The trim removed 5 bases at V and 9 bases at J, leaving 10 bases unmatched. Looked up from germline, CDR1 is MRHNA and CDR2 is SNTAGT. The length of the CDR3 is 15 residues. CDR3 DNA sequence: TGTGCCAGCAGTCTTAGAGCGGGAGGGTATGGTGAGCAGTTCTTC. Translation: CASSLRAGGYGEQFF.

This chain joins TRBV7-8 and TRBJ2-1; 8 nucleotides line up with TRBD1. CDR1 is SGHVS, CDR2 FQNEAQ, per germline. The CDR3 extends over 15 amino acids. Trimming removed 2 bases from V and 7 bases from J; junction bases left unmatched: 7. The CDR3 coding sequence is TGTGCCAGCAGCTTACCGCCGGACAGGGTGAATGAGCAGTTCTTC. Its translation: CASSLPPDRVNEQFF.

This sequence joins TRBV5-1 and TRBJ1-1, with D perhaps matching TRBD1 (6 bases). CDR3 length: 16 residues. Germline lookup yields CDR1 SGHRS and CDR2 YFSETQ. V dropped 2 bases and J dropped 0 bases, with 14 bases sitting between them. The CDR3 coding sequence is TGCGCCAGCAGCTTTATACTGGACAGTTTGAACACTGAAGCTTTCTTT. Translation: CASSFILDSLNTEAFF.

DNA for the CDR3: TGCGCCAGCAGCTTGGGGGCACAGATTAATTCACCCCTCCACTTT. This sequence encodes CASSLGAQINSPLHF. V gene TRBV5-1 combines with J gene TRBJ1-6; no clear D. Trimming shortened V by 0 bases and J by 6 bases, and 10 bases separated the two germline ends. This CDR3 has 15 amino acids. Germline-derived CDR1 and CDR2 are SGHRS and YFSETQ.

The J gene is TRBJ2-5, the V gene TRBV5-4; 10 bases are shared with TRBD2. This CDR3 comprises 16 residues. Trimming at V came to 2 bases and at J to 3 bases, leaving 7 bases not matched to a gene. CDR1 SGHNT and CDR2 YYREEE come from the germline V gene (reference sequence). The CDR3 coding sequence is TGTGCCAGCAGCTTAATGACAGCGGGAGGGGAAGAGACCCAGTACTTC. This codes for CASSLMTAGGEETQYF.

This chain links TRBV10-2 with TRBJ2-7, with D perhaps matching TRBD2 (6 bases). V gave up 0 bases and J gave up 4 bases, with 13 bases separating them. In germline, CDR1 is WSHSY, CDR2 SAAADI. This CDR3 has 15 amino acids. CDR3: CASSESIGSQYEQYF. CDR3 bases: TGCGCCAGCAGTGAGTCAATCGGGAGCCAGTACGAGCAGTACTTC.

The chain joins TRBV13 to TRBJ1-2; no reliable D call. CDR1 is PRHDT and CDR2 is FYEKMQ in the germline V gene (reference sequence). Trimming took off 5 bases at V and 2 bases at J, with 15 bases between the two ends. The CDR3 runs to 15 residues. In nucleotides, the CDR3 is TGTGCCAGCAGCCCGGGTGGGTCGATGAACTATGGCTACACCTTC. Translating gives CASSPGGSMNYGYTF.

The chain links TRBV7-2 to TRBJ2-1; 11 bases are shared with TRBD2. The V gene's germline CDR1 is SGHTA and CDR2 FQGNSA. V trimming: 5 bases; J trimming: 7 bases; junction bases outside the gene matches: 7. This CDR3 comprises 15 residues. CDR3 nucleotides: TGTGCCAGCAGCGAAGTAGCGGGAGGGAGGAATGAGCAGTTCTTC. This sequence encodes CASSEVAGGRNEQFF.

This chain links TRBV5-4 with TRBJ2-1, with TRBD2 as a possible D gene (5 bases). CDR1 SGHNT and CDR2 YYREEE come from the germline V gene (reference sequence). Trimming stripped 0 bases from V and 3 bases from J, with 10 bases between. The CDR3 is 15 residues long. The CDR3 region is CASSLAEADYNEQFF. The CDR3 DNA follows: TGTGCCAGCAGCTTGGCCGAAGCGGACTACAATGAGCAGTTCTTC.

V and J are TRBV14 and TRBJ1-2; no clear D gene. This CDR3 comprises 14 residues. V lost 1 base, J lost 6 bases, and 12 bases lay in between. Germline V gives CDR1 SGHDN, CDR2 FVKESK. The CDR3 here is CASSQVRLSDGYTF. In DNA form, the CDR3 reads TGTGCCAGCAGCCAAGTCAGATTGTCTGATGGCTACACCTTC.

This clone was seen just once. The CDR3 protein is CASSLSVGQNTEAFF. The CDR3 coding sequence is TGCGCCAGCAGCTTGTCAGTGGGACAGAACACTGAAGCTTTCTTT. The chain couples TRBV5-1 to TRBJ1-1, with a possible D match to TRBD1 (6 bases). The germline CDR1 and CDR2 sequences are SGHRS and YFSETQ. The CDR3 spans 15 residues. The V end was cut by 1 base, the J end by 1 base, with 11 bases between.

The rearrangement joins TRBV7-9 to TRBJ2-3; 10 bases fit TRBD2. CDR3 length equals 17 residues. Looked up from germline, CDR1 is SEHNR and CDR2 is FQNEAQ (reference sequence). V shed 5 bases and J 6 bases; nucleotides not matched to a gene: 14. The CDR3 here is CASSTTSQREGRDTQYF. DNA for the CDR3: TGTGCCAGCAGCACCACCTCCCAGCGGGAGGGCCGGGATACGCAGTATTTT.

This chain uses TRBV29-1 with TRBJ2-5; unclear D gene. The CDR3 loop spans 12 amino acids. The V end lost 5 bases, the J end lost 2 bases, and 9 bases lay between the germline ends. CDR1 and CDR2 from the germline V gene are SQVTM and ANQGSEA. The CDR3 is CSVRGEQETQYF. The CDR3 nucleotides read TGCAGCGTTCGAGGAGAACAAGAGACCCAGTACTTC.

The chain combines TRBV5-1 with TRBJ2-1, with TRBD1 matching over 9 bases. The germline V gene has CDR1 SGHRS and CDR2 YFSETQ. The CDR3 has 17 amino acids. V lost 4 bases and J lost 5; bases outside the gene matches: 13. CDR3 protein: CASSVTQGQGFHNEQFF. CDR3 coding DNA: TGCGCCAGCAGCGTTACACAAGGACAGGGGTTCCACAATGAGCAGTTCTTC. Drawing the rest from reference TRBV5-1 and TRBJ2-1, the complete variable domain is KAGVTQTPRYLIKTRGQQVTLSCSPISGHRSVSWYQQTPGQGLQFLFEYFSETQRNKGNFPGRFSGRQFSNSRSEMNVSTLELGDSALYLCASSVTQGQGFHNEQFFGPGTRLTVL.

The chain combines TRBV19 with TRBJ2-1; TRBD1 agrees at 7 bases. Germline V CDR1 and CDR2: LNHDA, SQIVND (reference sequence). CDR3 length: 17 residues. J lost 4 bases, V lost 3 bases, and 12 bases had no gene match. The CDR3 region has the DNA TGTGCCAGTAGTATTGTGGGTCAGGGGGTCGGGTACAATGAGCAGTTCTTC. As protein: CASSIVGQGVGYNEQFF. The whole variable domain, filled in from reference TRBV19 and TRBJ2-1, reads DGGITQSPKYLFRKEGQNVTLSCEQNLNHDAMYWYRQDPGQGLRLIYYSQIVNDFQKGDIAEGYSVSREKKESFPLTVTSAQKNPTAFYLCASSIVGQGVGYNEQFFGPGTRLTVL.

This sequence joins TRBV7-9 and TRBJ1-3; perhaps TRBD1 as D (6 bases). The CDR3 spans 14 residues. Germline values: CDR1 SEHNR, CDR2 FQNEAQ (reference sequence). Trimming left V 4 bases short and J 2 bases short, with 9 bases between. CDR3 DNA: TGTGCCAGCAGCTCCGGACAGACTGGAAACACCATATATTTT. Protein sequence: CASSSGQTGNTIYF.

The J gene is TRBJ2-7, the V gene TRBV10-2; perhaps TRBD1 as D (6 bases). CDR3 length: 17 residues. V lost 7 bases, J lost 1 base, and 23 bases lay in between. The germline V gene encodes CDR1 WSHSY and CDR2 SAAADI. The CDR3 region has the DNA TGCGCCAGCACGGCCCACGGGACCCGACAGGATTCCTACGAGCAGTACTTC. This gives the protein CASTAHGTRQDSYEQYF.